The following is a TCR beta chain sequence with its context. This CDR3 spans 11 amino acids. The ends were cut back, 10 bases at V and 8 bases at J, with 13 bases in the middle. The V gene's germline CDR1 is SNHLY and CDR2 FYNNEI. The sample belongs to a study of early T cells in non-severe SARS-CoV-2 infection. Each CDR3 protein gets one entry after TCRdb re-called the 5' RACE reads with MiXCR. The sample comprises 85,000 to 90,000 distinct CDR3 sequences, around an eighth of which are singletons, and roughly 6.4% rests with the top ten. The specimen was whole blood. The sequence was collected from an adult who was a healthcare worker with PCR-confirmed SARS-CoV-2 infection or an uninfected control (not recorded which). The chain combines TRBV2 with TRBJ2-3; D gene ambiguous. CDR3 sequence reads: CATITTGTQYF. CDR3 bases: TGTGCCACCATAACTACGGGTACGCAGTATTTT. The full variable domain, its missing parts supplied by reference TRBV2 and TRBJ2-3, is EPEVTQTPSHQVTQMGQEVILRCVPISNHLYFYWYRQILGQKVEFLVSFYNNEISEKSEIFDDQFSVERPDGSNFTLKIRSTKLEDSAMYFCATITTGTQYFGPGTRLTVL.